A selection of T cell receptor beta chains follows, all from one sample in a study of blood T cell repertoires in COVID-19. The method was immunoSEQ multiplex PCR; TCRdb's version includes in-frame clones alone and lacks a portion of them. Among over 100,000 clones listed, around 84% were seen once. Sample: PBMCs or T cells enriched from blood (not recorded which). Every receptor here comes from a woman in her 30s who had recovered from COVID-19. Each CDR3 is given with its conserved first and last residue. The D gene is left open where the match is weak. Size is stated for part of the rows, as once, few or many counts, or as a class when the clone is expanded.

>TRBV6-5|TRBJ2-7|-|-
TGTGCCAGCAGGCAGGGACAAAACTACGAGCAGTACTTC
CASRQGQNYEQYF
>TRBV29-1|TRBJ2-1|TRBD2|-
TGCAGCGTTGAAGACACTAGCGGCGGGATGGGGGATGAGCAGTTCTTC
CSVEDTSGGMGDEQFF
>TRBV29-1|TRBJ2-7|-|-
TGCAGCGTTCTGATTAGCTCCTACGAGCAGTACTTC
CSVLISSYEQYF
>TRBV28|TRBJ1-5|-|-
TGTGCCAGCAGTTTAGGAGGGAGTAGCCTCCAGCCCCAGCATTTT
CASSLGGSSLQPQHF
>TRBV6-5|TRBJ1-4|TRBD1|few
TGTGCCAGCAGCGAGGGGACAGGGCGGTATGAAAAACTGTTTTTT
CASSEGTGRYEKLFF
>TRBV7-2|TRBJ1-2|-|-
TGTGCCAGCAGCTTGACTACTTTGGGTGGCTACACCTTC
CASSLTTLGGYTF
>TRBV4-3|TRBJ2-7|-|-
TGCGCCAGCAGCCAAGATTTCCTAGGCTACGAGCAGTACTTC
CASSQDFLGYEQYF
>TRBV2|TRBJ1-4|TRBD1|-
TGTGCCAGAGGGACAGGGGACCCTGCAACTAATGAAAAACTGTTTTTT
CARGTGDPATNEKLFF
>TRBV11-2|TRBJ2-7|-|-
TGTGCCAGCAGCTTATCTAGTGCTCAGAACTACGAGCAGTACTTC
CASSLSSAQNYEQYF
>TRBV7-8|TRBJ2-7|TRBD2|-
TGTGCCAGCAGCGTCAGACTAGCGGGAGAGAACTACGAGCAGTACTTC
CASSVRLAGENYEQYF
>TRBV28|TRBJ2-5|TRBD2|-
TGTGCCAGCAGTTCGGGACTAGCGGGAGGGCCGGGGGAGACCCAGTACTTC
CASSSGLAGGPGETQYF
>TRBV3-1/TRBV3-2|TRBJ1-5|-|once
TGTGCCAGCAGCCAAGATGAGGGTCAGCCCCAGCATTTT
CASSQDEGQPQHF
>TRBV27|TRBJ2-1|TRBD2|once
TGTGCCAGCAGTTTATTGGGGACTAGCGGGAGAGGGGAGCAGTTCTTC
CASSLLGTSGRGEQFF
>TRBV20-1|TRBJ1-2|TRBD1|-
TGCAGTGCTAGTCGCCGGACAGGGGATAACTATGGCTACACCTTC
CSASRRTGDNYGYTF
>TRBV3-1/TRBV3-2|TRBJ2-3|-|-
TGTGCCAGCAGCCAAGCCAGTCTGAGCACAGATACGCAGTATTTT
CASSQASLSTDTQYF
>TRBV30|TRBJ2-5|-|-
TGTGCCTGGAGTTGGGCCGGGGGGCCCCAAGAGACCCAGTACTTC
CAWSWAGGPQETQYF
>TRBV19|TRBJ1-1|TRBD1|-
TGTGCCAGTAGCCGAAAAGAGGGGGCGCGGAGGCGTAGCACTGAAGCTTTCTTT
CASSRKEGARRRSTEAFF
>TRBV2|TRBJ1-1|-|-
TGTGCCAGCGCGAGGACACGGGCGCTGAACACTGAAGCTTTCTTT
CASARTRALNTEAFF
>TRBV4-3|TRBJ2-1|TRBD2|-
TGCGCCAGCAGCCAAGCTAGCGGCTCCTACAATGAGCAGTTCTTC
CASSQASGSYNEQFF
>TRBV28|TRBJ2-7|-|few
TGTGCCAGCAGTTTGTTCGCCTACGAGCAGTACTTC
CASSLFAYEQYF
>TRBV5-4|TRBJ1-2|TRBD1|-
TGTGCCAGCAGCTTAGACAGGGCGGGCTATGGCTACACCTTC
CASSLDRAGYGYTF
>TRBV29-1|TRBJ2-4|-|-
TGCAGCGTTGATGTGGGGCGTCAAAACATTCAGTACTTC
CSVDVGRQNIQYF
>TRBV7-7|TRBJ2-1|TRBD1|-
TGTGCCAGCAGCTTAGAGGGGACAGGTAGTGAGCAGTTCTTC
CASSLEGTGSEQFF
>TRBV5-1|TRBJ2-5|-|-
TGCGCCAGCATGCGGGACAGAACAGAAGAGACCCAGTACTTC
CASMRDRTEETQYF
>TRBV13|TRBJ2-2|TRBD1|-
TGTGCCAGCAGCGATCCGGGACAGGTTCCCACCGGGGAGCTGTTTTTT
CASSDPGQVPTGELFF
>TRBV4-2|TRBJ2-7|TRBD2|-
TGTGCCAGCAGCCAAACCTCGGGACTAGCTGTTGGGTTTTTC
CASSQTSGLAVGFF
>TRBV29-1|TRBJ1-1|TRBD1|-
TGCAGCGTTGCCGACAGGGTGGCTTTCTTT
CSVADRVAFF
>TRBV27|TRBJ1-2|-|-
TGTGCCAGCAGTCCATTGGGGCTTGGCGGCTACACCTTC
CASSPLGLGGYTF
>TRBV6-1|TRBJ2-7|-|-
TGTGCCAGCAGTGAATCAACAGGGCCCTACGAGCAGTACTTC
CASSESTGPYEQYF
>TRBV4-3|TRBJ2-3|TRBD1|many
TGCGCCAGCAACCGGGACAGCTCAACCACAGATACGCAGTATTTT
CASNRDSSTTDTQYF
>TRBV18|TRBJ2-1|TRBD1|-
TGTGCCAGCTCACCACACAGGGGGCAAAGTGAGCAGTTCTTC
CASSPHRGQSEQFF
>TRBV19|TRBJ2-1|TRBD2|-
TGTGCCAGTAGTATAGAAGAGGACGGGGGGAGCTCCTACAATGAGCAGTTCTTC
CASSIEEDGGSSYNEQFF
>TRBV12-5|TRBJ2-2|-|-
TGTGCTAGTGGTTTGGAAACTAGTCGGACCGGGGAGCTGTTTTTT
CASGLETSRTGELFF
>TRBV25-1|TRBJ1-5|-|-
TGTGCCAGCATACGTTCAGGAGGAGGAGGTCAGCCCCAGCATTTT
CASIRSGGGGQPQHF
>TRBV19|TRBJ2-5|TRBD2|-
TGTGCCAGTAACCTAGCGGGTGCTGTCGGGACCCAGTACTTC
CASNLAGAVGTQYF
>TRBV25-1|TRBJ2-1|TRBD1|-
TGTGCCAGCACGGGACAGGGAGGCAATGAGCAGTTCTTC
CASTGQGGNEQFF
>TRBV14|TRBJ2-1|TRBD2|-
TGTGCCAGCAGCCGAATAGCCGGGACTAGCCTTTACAATGAGCAGTTCTTC
CASSRIAGTSLYNEQFF
>TRBV27|TRBJ1-1|TRBD1|-
TGTGCCAGCAGTTTCCGAGGGGGCCGCATAATGAACACTGAAGCTTTCTTT
CASSFRGGRIMNTEAFF
>TRBV5-1|TRBJ2-2|TRBD2|-
TGCGCCAGCAGCCCCTTGTGGAGCGGGAAGAACACCGGGGAGCTGTTTTTT
CASSPLWSGKNTGELFF
>TRBV9|TRBJ1-5|-|-
TGTGCCAGCAGCGTCGGTGAATGGAATCAGCCCCAGCATTTT
CASSVGEWNQPQHF
>TRBV18|TRBJ1-1|-|-
TGTGCCAGCTCACCACCGTCCGCGGGGACTGAAGCTTTCTTT
CASSPPSAGTEAFF
>TRBV5-1|TRBJ2-1|-|-
TGCGCCAGCAGCTTGGAGTCGGGAAGCGTCTACAATGAGCAGTTCTTC
CASSLESGSVYNEQFF
>TRBV6-2/TRBV6-3|TRBJ2-3|TRBD2|-
TGTGCCAGCAGTTCACCGGGACTAGCGGGACTTACCGGGGCAGATACGCAGTATTTT
CASSSPGLAGLTGADTQYF
>TRBV6-5|TRBJ2-3|-|-
TGTGCCAGCAGAAGGACCAGGGGAGAAACAGATACGCAGTATTTT
CASRRTRGETDTQYF
>TRBV5-1|TRBJ2-1|TRBD2|few
TGCGCCAGCAGCTCTCGGGGACTAGCGGGGTTGAGCTCCTACAATGAGCAGTTCTTC
CASSSRGLAGLSSYNEQFF
>TRBV7-2|TRBJ2-4|-|-
TGTGCCAGCAGCATAGCGTCCGGGGACAAAAACATTCAGTACTTC
CASSIASGDKNIQYF
>TRBV7-2|TRBJ2-3|-|many
TGTGCCAGCAGCTTACATGGTAGCGGAGGGGGCGCAGATACGCAGTATTTT
CASSLHGSGGGADTQYF
>TRBV28|TRBJ2-7|-|once
TGTGCCAGTATTAGCGCGTCCTACGAGCAGTACTTC
CASISASYEQYF
>TRBV10-3|TRBJ1-1|-|-
TGTGCCATCAGTGGTAGGGGTGGCACTGAAGCTTTCTTT
CAISGRGGTEAFF
>TRBV5-1|TRBJ2-3|TRBD1|-
TGCGCCAGCAGGGTTACAGGGGTCACAGATACGCAGTATTTT
CASRVTGVTDTQYF
>TRBV3-1/TRBV3-2|TRBJ2-7|TRBD2|-
TGTGCCAGCAGCCGTGGACTAGCGGGAGTTTACGAGCAGTACTTC
CASSRGLAGVYEQYF